Listed here are 10 T cell receptor beta chains from one sample, sequenced in a study of blood T cell repertoires in COVID-19. Sequenced by immunoSEQ multiplex PCR; TCRdb stores in-frame clones only, minus some. The sample records roughly 390,000 clones, 85% being singletons. The sequencing input was peripheral blood. Source of these receptors: a woman aged 18-29 years with acute or convalescent COVID-19.

The genes are TRBV2 and TRBJ1-2, with no clear D. CDR1 and CDR2 (germline): SNHLY, FYNNEI. This CDR3 contains 11 residues. V lost 3 bases, J lost 13 bases, and 12 bases lay in between. The CDR3 protein is CASSDRGPCTF. The CDR3 nucleotides are TGTGCCAGCAGTGATCGAGGTCCTTGCACCTTC.

The chain recombines TRBV5-1 with TRBJ1-2; no reliable D call. The V gene lost 4 bases and the J gene lost 3 bases, with 10 bases spanning the gap. Germline V gives CDR1 SGHRS, CDR2 YFSETQ. The CDR3 has 13 residues. The CDR3 DNA reads as TGCGCCAGCAGCCTGACGGAGGACTATGGCTACACCTTC. This gives the protein CASSLTEDYGYTF. Full variable domain (missing parts from reference TRBV5-1 and TRBJ1-2): KAGVTQTPRYLIKTRGQQVTLSCSPISGHRSVSWYQQTPGQGLQFLFEYFSETQRNKGNFPGRFSGRQFSNSRSEMNVSTLELGDSALYLCASSLTEDYGYTFGSGTRLTVV.

The genes are TRBV4-1 and TRBJ2-5, with D possibly matching TRBD1 (6 bases). Germline V gene data show CDR1 as MGHRA and CDR2 as YSYEKL. V lost 1 base and J 7 bases, leaving 13 bases between the germline ends. The CDR3 runs to 14 residues. The CDR3 sequence: CASSQGAQGMTQYF. The CDR3 DNA reads as TGCGCCAGCAGCCAAGGGGCGCAGGGGATGACCCAGTACTTC.

V is TRBV28 and J is TRBJ2-3; a possible D gene is TRBD1 (6 bases). Between the trimmed V and J ends, which lost 5 bases and 3 bases, there was a span of 9 bases. CDR1 is MDHEN and CDR2 is SYDVKM in the germline V gene. This CDR3 is built from 13 residues. The CDR3 DNA is TGTGCCAGCAGTCTTCAGGGGACAGATACGCAGTATTTT. Its protein product is CASSLQGTDTQYF.

This CDR3 reads CASSQGWDTSWEQYF. The CDR3 region has the DNA TGCGCCAGCAGCCAAGGATGGGACACTTCTTGGGAGCAGTACTTC. The chain employs TRBV5-1 and TRBJ2-7, with D perhaps TRBD1 (6 bases). The V gene lost 4 bases and the J gene lost 7 bases, with 21 bases spanning the gap. The CDR3 length is 15 residues. CDR1 and CDR2 (germline): SGHRS, YFSETQ.

This clone was seen just once. This chain's CDR3 is CASSHPVAEPREGYTF. The CDR3 DNA is TGCGCCAGCAGCCATCCCGTAGCTGAGCCTCGGGAGGGCTACACCTTC. The gene calls are TRBV4-1 and TRBJ1-2; D gene unclear. The CDR3 spans 16 residues. The ends were cut back, 3 bases at V and 8 bases at J, with 22 bases in the middle. The germline V gene encodes CDR1 MGHRA and CDR2 YSYEKL.

The chain links TRBV9 to TRBJ2-1, with 10 bases that match TRBD1. The length of the CDR3 is 14 residues. The ends lost 2 bases at V and 9 bases at J; junction bases unmatched: 5. Germline-derived CDR1 and CDR2 are SGDLS and YYNGEE. As DNA, the CDR3 is TGTGCCAGCAGCGTCGAGGGACAGGGGAGTGAGCAGTTCTTC. Translation gives CASSVEGQGSEQFF.

The chain employs TRBV7-3 and TRBJ2-5; D possibly corresponds to TRBD2 (6 bases). Germline V gene data show CDR1 as SGHTA and CDR2 as FQGTGA. The CDR3 is made up of 14 amino acids. V was pared by 2 bases and J by 5 bases, with 12 bases between. CDR3 residues: CASSLSGTGETQYF. CDR3 in DNA: TGTGCCAGCAGCTTATCAGGGACTGGGGAGACCCAGTACTTC.

This chain uses TRBV6-1 with TRBJ1-2; weak D call: TRBD1 (5 bases). The CDR3 spans 14 residues. V lost 1 base and J 3 bases, leaving 9 bases between the germline ends. Germline V gene lookup returns CDR1 MNHNS and CDR2 SASEGT. CDR3 amino acids: CASSEDQGDYGYTF. The CDR3, as DNA: TGTGCCAGCAGTGAAGACCAAGGGGACTATGGCTACACCTTC.

V and J are TRBV6-5 and TRBJ1-6, with 12 bases lining up with TRBD1. CDR3 length: 14 amino acids. The junction had 5 bases not matched to a gene; V was cut back by 7 bases and J by 10 bases. CDR1 and CDR2 from the germline V gene are MNHEY and SVGAGI. The chain's CDR3 is CASMGTGGQSPLHF. CDR3 DNA: TGTGCCAGCATGGGGACAGGGGGCCAGTCACCCCTCCACTTT.